These 6 T cell receptor beta chains came from one sample sequenced in a study of CD8+CD57+ T cells in acquired aplastic anemia. All patients picked for sequencing had shown, by flow cytometry, an expansion of CD8+CD57+ cells. The template used for profiling TCR beta VDJ and CDR3 was genomic DNA. One entry per CDR3 protein results from TCRdb running MiXCR on the reads. The sample records about 290,000 distinct CDR3 sequences, approximately 58% being singletons. Sequenced input: sorted CD4+, CD8+, or CD8+CD57+ T cells (not recorded which) from PBMCs. These receptors all come from a human donor with aplastic anemia.

This clonotype was found many times. This sequence joins TRBV12-3 or TRBV12-4 and TRBJ1-1, with 8 bases aligning to TRBD1. The ends lost 4 bases at V and 4 bases at J; junction bases unmatched: 5. The CDR3 loop spans 14 amino acids. CDR3 nucleotides: TGTGCCAGCAGTTGGAAACAGGGGGGCACTGAAGCTTTCTTT. As protein: CASSWKQGGTEAFF.

This rearrangement joins TRBV20-1 to TRBJ2-5, with 8 nucleotides matching TRBD1. Germline V gene data show CDR1 as DFQATT and CDR2 as SNEGSKA (reference sequence). V dropped 3 bases and J dropped 3; count of bases not matched to a gene: 6. The CDR3 extends over 14 amino acids. The CDR3 here is CSARPGQGKETQYF. The CDR3 region has the DNA TGCAGTGCTAGGCCCGGACAGGGTAAAGAGACCCAGTACTTC.

This clonotype was seen a single time. The chain links TRBV7-8 to TRBJ1-2; 7 bases are shared with TRBD1. CDR1 is SGHVS, CDR2 FQNEAQ, per germline. V lost 5 bases to trimming and J lost 7 bases; unmatched junction nucleotides: 10. This CDR3 region has 14 residues. CDR3 in DNA: TGTGCCAGCAGCGCCGGACAGGAACCATCTGGCTACACCTTC. Translating gives CASSAGQEPSGYTF. Using reference TRBV7-8 and TRBJ1-2 for the parts outside the CDR3, the full variable domain is GAGVSQSPRYKVAKRGQDVALRCDPISGHVSLFWYQQALGQGPEFLTYFQNEAQLDKSGLPSDRFFAERPEGSVSTLKIQRTQQEDSAVYLCASSAGQEPSGYTFGSGTRLTVV.

In the case of this clonotype: This clone may be a read error of a much larger clone one base away. The CDR3 spells CASSSEELMSGYTF. The CDR3 bases are TGTGCCAGCAGTAGCGAGGAGTTGATGTCTGGCTACACCTTC. The rearrangement links TRBV6-2 or TRBV6-3 to TRBJ1-2; D gene ambiguous. The ends were cut back, 5 bases at V and 7 bases at J, with 17 bases in the middle. CDR1 is MNHEY and CDR2 is SVGEGT in the germline V gene. CDR3 length: 14 residues.

About this clonotype: Germline is not matched at one junction end, which may reflect a read error. The gene calls are TRBV7-9 and TRBJ2-1; 7 positions match TRBD2. This CDR3 has 14 amino acids. From germline, CDR1 is SEHNR and CDR2 FQNEAQ (reference sequence). CDR3 sequence reads: CVSSLQREMNGQFF. For the CDR3, the DNA is TGTGTCAGCAGCTTACAGCGGGAAATGAATGGGCAGTTCTTC.

This rearrangement joins TRBV7-8 to TRBJ2-7; 12 bases line up with TRBD2. From germline, CDR1 is SGHVS and CDR2 FQNEAQ. The length of the CDR3 is 15 residues. V shed 0 bases, J shed 4 bases, and the junction held 1 base outside the gene matches. CDR3 DNA sequence: TGTGCCAGCAGCTTAGCGACTAGCGGGAGATACGAGCAGTACTTC. It is translated as CASSLATSGRYEQYF.